Listed here are 5 T cell receptor beta chains from one sample, sequenced in a study of response to subunit inactivated influenza vaccine. One entry per CDR3 protein, called by TCRdb with MiXCR from the RT-PCR reads. This table holds roughly 760,000 distinct CDR3 sequences, roughly 20% found once. The material sequenced was PBMCs from blood, taken 5 to 6 days after vaccination. These receptors all come from a man over 45 who received an inactivated influenza vaccine.

V is TRBV29-1 and J is TRBJ2-5; D may be TRBD2 (6 bases). V was shortened by 6 bases and J by 7 bases, with 15 bases between the two germline ends. Germline values: CDR1 SQVTM, CDR2 ANQGSEA. This CDR3 has 12 amino acids. CDR3: CSVEGGDGTQYF. The CDR3 DNA reads as TGCAGCGTCGAGGGCGGGGATGGGACCCAGTACTTC. Filled out from reference TRBV29-1 and TRBJ2-5, the complete variable domain reads SAVISQKPSRDICQRGTSLTIQCQVDSQVTMMFWYRQQPGQSLTLIATANQGSEATYESGFVIDKFPISRPNLTFSTLTVSNMSPEDSSIYLCSVEGGDGTQYFGPGTRLLVL.

The chain is built from TRBV20-1 and TRBJ2-3, with 13 bases lining up with TRBD2. CDR1 and CDR2 (germline): DFQATT, SNEGSKA (reference sequence). V lost 6 bases and J lost 4; bases outside the gene matches: 4. The CDR3 has 14 amino acids. The DNA for the CDR3 is TGCAGTGCCCCGGGACTAGCGGGGTCAGATACGCAGTATTTT. Amino acids: CSAPGLAGSDTQYF.

This chain connects TRBV28 to TRBJ2-7; 11 nucleotides line up with TRBD1. The CDR3 is 16 amino acids. Germline CDR1 is MDHEN and CDR2 is SYDVKM. The V segment lost 6 bases and the J segment 2 bases; nucleotides outside the gene matches: 9. Here the CDR3 reads CASSQGGQGAAYEQYF. Written as DNA, the CDR3 is TGTGCCAGCAGCCAAGGCGGACAGGGGGCGGCCTACGAGCAGTACTTC.

As DNA, the CDR3 is TGTGCCAGCAGGCCGGGACTAGGAACCTACAATGAGCAGTTCTTC. It codes for CASRPGLGTYNEQFF. This chain joins TRBV7-9 and TRBJ2-1; 8 nucleotides align to TRBD2. Germline assignment: CDR1 SEHNR and CDR2 FQNEAQ (reference sequence). The CDR3 is 15 residues long. After removal of 6 bases from V and 2 bases from J, the junction contained 6 bases not matched to a gene. The full variable domain, rest sourced from reference TRBV7-9 and TRBJ2-1, is DTGVSQNPRHKITKRGQNVTFRCDPISEHNRLYWYRQTLGQGPEFLTYFQNEAQLEKSRLLSDRFSAERPKGSFSTLEIQRTEQGDSAMYLCASRPGLGTYNEQFFGPGTRLTVL.

This clonotype came up once. This chain connects TRBV11-2 to TRBJ1-3; D not resolved. The CDR3 runs to 17 residues. Trimming took 5 bases from V and 0 from J, leaving 17 bases between them. The germline CDR1 and CDR2 sequences are SGHAT and FQNNGV. Written as DNA, the CDR3 is TGTGCCAGCAGCCCAGATGGGTGGAAGGGCTCTGGAAACACCATATATTTT. It is translated as CASSPDGWKGSGNTIYF.